These 30 T cell receptor beta chains came from one sample sequenced in a study of blood T cell repertoires in COVID-19. Sequenced by immunoSEQ multiplex PCR; TCRdb stores in-frame clones only, minus some. Among roughly 120,000 clones listed, 80% to 90% were seen once. The sequenced sample consisted of peripheral blood. The receptors shown here come from a woman between 50 and 59 years old with active or convalescent COVID-19.

The chain has TRBV27 and TRBJ2-1; no clear D gene. Germline-derived CDR1 and CDR2 are MNHEY and SMNVEV (reference sequence). This CDR3 comprises 12 residues. Trimming pared 4 bases from V and 9 bases from J, leaving 10 bases between. CDR3 coding DNA: TGTGCCAGCAGTTCGAGGCGAGGTGAGCAGTTCTTC. Its translation: CASSSRRGEQFF.

This clone turned up a few times. The chain uses TRBV7-8 and TRBJ2-7; D not resolved. Per the germline V gene, CDR1 is SGHVS and CDR2 is FQNEAQ. The V end was cut by 3 bases, the J end by 2 bases, with 8 bases between. The CDR3 length is 13 residues. CDR3 loop: CASSFPSTYEQYF. CDR3 DNA: TGTGCCAGCAGCTTCCCATCCACCTACGAGCAGTACTTC.

A single count supports this clone. This chain joins TRBV19 and TRBJ2-2; no firm D call. The V end lost 7 bases, the J end lost 3 bases, and 15 bases lay between the germline ends. Germline-derived CDR1 and CDR2 are LNHDA and SQIVND (reference sequence). The CDR3 is 15 amino acids. The CDR3 region has the DNA TGTGCCAGTATCCCCACGGGTCGTTACACCGGGGAGCTGTTTTTT. This encodes CASIPTGRYTGELFF. Using reference TRBV19 and TRBJ2-2 for the parts outside the CDR3, the full variable domain is DGGITQSPKYLFRKEGQNVTLSCEQNLNHDAMYWYRQDPGQGLRLIYYSQIVNDFQKGDIAEGYSVSREKKESFPLTVTSAQKNPTAFYLCASIPTGRYTGELFFGEGSRLTVL.

The rearrangement joins TRBV30 to TRBJ2-3, with 7 bases lining up with TRBD1. The V gene end was trimmed by 2 bases and the J gene end by 0 bases; junction bases not matched to a gene: 2. CDR3 length: 14 amino acids. Per the germline V gene, CDR1 is GTSNPN and CDR2 is SVGIG (reference sequence). This CDR3 is CAWSPGQSTDTQYF. The CDR3 DNA is TGTGCCTGGAGTCCGGGACAGAGCACAGATACGCAGTATTTT.

V is TRBV7-9 and J is TRBJ1-4; 7 bases agree with TRBD1. V gave up 5 bases and J gave up 2 bases; unmatched junction bases: 8. CDR1 is SEHNR and CDR2 is FQNEAQ in the germline V gene (reference sequence). This CDR3 spans 16 amino acids. CDR3 DNA sequence: TGTGCCAGCAGCCGGACAGGTGGTAGGACTAATGAAAAACTGTTTTTT. It is translated as CASSRTGGRTNEKLFF.

This clone appeared a single time. The same CDR3 arises from other DNA sequences in this sample as well. V usage is TRBV7-9 and J usage is TRBJ2-2; 9 bases agree with TRBD1. Looked up from germline, CDR1 is SEHNR and CDR2 is FQNEAQ (reference sequence). The CDR3 is 15 amino acids. Trimming cost V 3 bases and J 1 base; bases outside gene matches: 0. CDR3 region: CASSLGQGNTGELFF. The CDR3 DNA reads TGTGCCAGCAGCTTGGGACAGGGGAACACCGGGGAGCTGTTTTTT.

The V call is TRBV27, the J call TRBJ1-6, with D possibly TRBD1 on 6 matching bases. V gave up 3 bases and J gave up 9 bases, with 18 bases separating them. Germline CDR1 and CDR2: MNHEY and SMNVEV (reference sequence). This CDR3 region has 16 residues. CDR3 loop: CASSFELRPTGSPLHF. The CDR3 region has the DNA TGTGCCAGCAGTTTTGAACTAAGACCGACAGGTTCACCCCTCCACTTT.

A remark on this clone: Its ends do not fully match the called genes, so a read error is possible. The chain carries TRBV19 and TRBJ1-1, with TRBD1 as a possible D gene (6 bases). This CDR3 spans 13 amino acids. The V gene's germline CDR1 is LNHDA and CDR2 SQIVND (reference sequence). DNA of the CDR3: TGTGCCAGTAGTATAGACGCCCCGGGACACGCGACCTTT. Translating gives CASSIDAPGHATF.

This clone was counted once. The V call is TRBV28, the J call TRBJ2-1; 8 bases are a match to TRBD1. The trim removed 4 bases at V and 7 bases at J, leaving 9 bases unmatched. The CDR3 is 15 amino acids. CDR1 is MDHEN, CDR2 SYDVKM, per germline. Here the CDR3 reads CASSSQTGDDNEQFF. The CDR3 region has the DNA TGTGCCAGCAGTTCCCAGACAGGGGATGATAATGAGCAGTTCTTC.

The chain has TRBV5-1 and TRBJ1-1; 7 nucleotides align to TRBD1. The CDR3 consists of 15 residues. After removal of 0 bases from V and 5 bases from J, the junction contained 7 bases not matched to a gene. Germline-derived CDR1 and CDR2 are SGHRS and YFSETQ. The DNA for the CDR3 is TGCGCCAGCAGCTTGGGACAGGGTGGAGGAACTGAAGCTTTCTTT. Protein sequence: CASSLGQGGGTEAFF. Full variable domain (rest looked up from reference TRBV5-1 and TRBJ1-1): KAGVTQTPRYLIKTRGQQVTLSCSPISGHRSVSWYQQTPGQGLQFLFEYFSETQRNKGNFPGRFSGRQFSNSRSEMNVSTLELGDSALYLCASSLGQGGGTEAFFGQGTRLTVV.

The chain couples TRBV19 to TRBJ2-5; TRBD2 might be the D (5 bases). The CDR3 has 15 amino acids. V lost 3 bases and J lost 0, with 11 bases in between. In germline, CDR1 is LNHDA, CDR2 SQIVND (reference sequence). Written as DNA, the CDR3 is TGTGCCAGTAGTATGAGGGATAGGTACCAAGAGACCCAGTACTTC. Protein: CASSMRDRYQETQYF.

Details on this clone: Mismatch with germline at one junction end may stem from a read error. The CDR3 nucleotides are TGTGCCAGTAGTTATAACTCCCCAGGGGCCAAAGAGGCCCAGTACTTC. The encoded protein is CASSYNSPGAKEAQYF. V usage is TRBV19 and J usage is TRBJ2-5; possible D gene TRBD1, 6 bases. The CDR3 length is 16 residues. The germline CDR1 and CDR2 sequences are LNHDA and SQIVND (reference sequence).

This clone has a handful of counts. This chain links TRBV7-9 with TRBJ1-5; 7 nucleotides line up with TRBD1. J gave up 0 bases and V 4 bases, and 9 bases lay outside the gene matches. The CDR3 sequence is 17 residues long. Per the germline V gene, CDR1 is SEHNR and CDR2 is FQNEAQ (reference sequence). This CDR3 reads CASSSTDRDYSNQPQHF. The CDR3 DNA sequence: TGTGCCAGCAGCTCCACCGACAGGGATTATAGCAATCAGCCCCAGCATTTT.

CDR3 region: CSASGASGRAEQFF. The CDR3, as DNA: TGCAGTGCTAGTGGGGCTAGCGGGAGGGCTGAGCAGTTCTTC. The chain couples TRBV20-1 to TRBJ2-1; 12 bases line up with TRBD2. The germline V gene has CDR1 DFQATT and CDR2 SNEGSKA (reference sequence). V lost 3 bases and J lost 9; bases outside the gene matches: 6. CDR3 length: 14 residues.

The chain couples TRBV9 to TRBJ2-1; D possibly corresponds to TRBD1 (5 bases). The CDR3 is made up of 16 amino acids. Looked up from germline, CDR1 is SGDLS and CDR2 is YYNGEE. Trimming took off 0 bases at V and 4 bases at J, with 14 bases between the two ends. The DNA for the CDR3 is TGTGCCAGCAGCGTAGGGTTGCGGCAGGGATACAATGAGCAGTTCTTC. Its translation is CASSVGLRQGYNEQFF. Complete variable domain (other parts from reference TRBV9 and TRBJ2-1): DSGVTQTPKHLITATGQRVTLRCSPRSGDLSVYWYQQSLDQGLQFLIQYYNGEERAKGNILERFSAQQFPDLHSELNLSSLELGDSALYFCASSVGLRQGYNEQFFGPGTRLTVL.

This chain links TRBV4-2 with TRBJ2-2; D gene unclear. Germline V gene data show CDR1 as LGHNA and CDR2 as YNFKEQ. The CDR3 contains 14 residues. V was cut by 0 bases and J by 5 bases, with 7 bases left in between. The CDR3 loop reads CASSQDRRTGELFF. The CDR3 coding sequence is TGTGCCAGCAGCCAAGATCGGCGGACCGGGGAGCTGTTTTTT.

Worth noting for this clone: Other DNA sequences of this sample code for an identical CDR3. The chain combines TRBV9 with TRBJ2-3; D remains unclear. From germline, CDR1 is SGDLS and CDR2 YYNGEE. The V end was cut by 0 bases, the J end by 1 base, with 3 bases between. The CDR3 has 13 residues. CDR3 in amino acids: CASSVGGTDTQYF. The CDR3 DNA sequence: TGTGCCAGCAGCGTAGGAGGCACAGATACGCAGTATTTT.

The chain links TRBV10-1 to TRBJ2-7, with D perhaps matching TRBD2 (7 bases). The CDR3 is made up of 14 amino acids. Germline-derived CDR1 and CDR2 are WNHNN and SYGVQD (reference sequence). V was trimmed by 3 bases and J by 3 bases, leaving 12 bases between them. The CDR3 DNA follows: TGCGCCAGCAGTGATGAGGGGGGGAACTACGAGCAGTACTTC. As protein: CASSDEGGNYEQYF.

This clone was seen a single time. The rearrangement joins TRBV10-3 to TRBJ1-1; no definite D call. The V end lost 8 bases, the J end lost 1 base, and 8 bases lay between the germline ends. This CDR3 has 12 amino acids. Germline assignment: CDR1 ENHRY and CDR2 SYGVKD. The CDR3 nucleotides are TGTGCCATCGCTATCAAGAACACTGAAGCTTTCTTT. Translated: CAIAIKNTEAFF.

The chain employs TRBV28 and TRBJ1-6; tentative D call: TRBD1 (5 bases). Germline CDR1 and CDR2: MDHEN and SYDVKM. With 5 bases removed from V and 6 bases from J, the gap between germline ends came to 14 bases. The CDR3 totals 15 residues. Written as DNA, the CDR3 is TGTGCCAGCAGTCCCCCCGGGCAGGGTAATTCACCCCTCCACTTT. It codes for CASSPPGQGNSPLHF.

V is TRBV27 and J is TRBJ1-2; D is unclear. Germline V lookup: CDR1 MNHEY, CDR2 SMNVEV (reference sequence). This CDR3 spans 15 amino acids. The V gene lost 3 bases and the J gene lost 4 bases, with 15 bases spanning the gap. The CDR3 sequence is CASSFAPAGPYGYTF. The CDR3 DNA reads TGTGCCAGCAGTTTTGCCCCGGCAGGCCCCTATGGCTACACCTTC.

The sample holds one count of this clone. This rearrangement joins TRBV28 to TRBJ1-2; 11 bases are a match to TRBD1. Germline CDR1 MDHEN, CDR2 SYDVKM. The CDR3 runs to 14 residues. J was trimmed by 3 bases and V by 8 bases; bases with no gene match: 5. CDR3 in DNA: TGTGCCAGCCGGGGACAGGGGGGCGACTATGGCTACACCTTC. Translation: CASRGQGGDYGYTF.

V usage is TRBV6-5 and J usage is TRBJ2-7, with 9 bases matching TRBD1. V lost 8 bases, J lost 6 bases, and 11 bases stayed unmatched. There are 14 residues in the CDR3. Germline CDR1 reads MNHEY; CDR2 reads SVGAGI. Here the CDR3 reads CASGPTGGAGEQYF. The CDR3 DNA sequence: TGTGCCAGCGGACCGACAGGGGGGGCGGGCGAGCAGTACTTC.

The sample holds one count of this clone. The V and J genes are TRBV5-1 and TRBJ2-2; weak D call: TRBD1 (6 bases). Germline CDR1 and CDR2: SGHRS and YFSETQ. The ends were cut back, 4 bases at V and 5 bases at J, with 15 bases in the middle. CDR3 size: 15 residues. CDR3 DNA: TGCGCCAGCAGCCCCCTACAGGGAAGAACCGGGGAGCTGTTTTTT. This translates into CASSPLQGRTGELFF.

The chain combines TRBV4-3 with TRBJ1-1; D is unresolved. From germline, CDR1 is LGHNA and CDR2 YSLEER. Trimming cost V 1 base and J 4 bases, with 7 bases left between them. This CDR3 is 13 amino acids long. For the CDR3, the DNA is TGCGCCAGCAGCCAAGTGCCGGGCACTGAAGCTTTCTTT. Its translation is CASSQVPGTEAFF.

This clone was counted once. The CDR3 is CASSVTSGWSGYTF. CDR3 in DNA: TGTGCCAGCTCCGTCACGTCGGGGTGGAGTGGCTACACCTTC. The chain has TRBV11-2 and TRBJ1-2, with no clear D. Germline loops: CDR1 SGHAT, CDR2 FQNNGV. The CDR3 is made up of 14 amino acids. V shed 8 bases and J shed 7 bases, with 20 bases lying between them.

The chain recombines TRBV19 with TRBJ2-3; the D gene is possibly TRBD1 (5 bases). The CDR3 is 17 residues long. Per the germline V gene, CDR1 is LNHDA and CDR2 is SQIVND (reference sequence). The V end was cut by 4 bases, the J end by 4 bases, with 21 bases between. CDR3 DNA sequence: TGTGCCAGTAGTAGGGCAGGGCGGAATTATGGAGCAGATACGCAGTATTTT. Protein product: CASSRAGRNYGADTQYF. Combining the CDR3 with reference TRBV19 and TRBJ2-3 gives the whole variable domain DGGITQSPKYLFRKEGQNVTLSCEQNLNHDAMYWYRQDPGQGLRLIYYSQIVNDFQKGDIAEGYSVSREKKESFPLTVTSAQKNPTAFYLCASSRAGRNYGADTQYFGPGTRLTVL.

The CDR3 sequence is CASSRGSSGNTIYF. The CDR3 nucleotides are TGTGCCAGCAGCCGAGGTTCTTCTGGAAACACCATATATTTT. The chain carries TRBV6-5 and TRBJ1-3, with D uncertain. The V end was cut by 6 bases, the J end by 1 base, with 10 bases between. The V gene's germline CDR1 is MNHEY and CDR2 SVGAGI. The CDR3 contains 14 residues.

This clone showed up just a few times. The V gene is TRBV15, the J gene TRBJ2-2, with D tentatively TRBD2 (5 bases). CDR3 length: 15 amino acids. CDR1 is LNHNV and CDR2 is YYDKDF in the germline V gene (reference sequence). V gave up 0 bases and J gave up 1 base, with 6 bases separating them. The CDR3 sequence: CATSRDRGNTGELFF. CDR3 nucleotides: TGTGCCACCAGCAGAGACCGGGGGAACACCGGGGAGCTGTTTTTT.

This clone appeared a single time. The chain couples TRBV4-3 to TRBJ2-2; D unclear. Per the germline V gene, CDR1 is LGHNA and CDR2 is YSLEER. Trimming stripped 1 base from V and 4 bases from J, with 10 bases between. There are 15 residues in the CDR3. CDR3 sequence: CASSQGSGSTGELFF. CDR3 DNA sequence: TGCGCCAGCAGCCAAGGTTCGGGTAGCACCGGGGAGCTGTTTTTT.